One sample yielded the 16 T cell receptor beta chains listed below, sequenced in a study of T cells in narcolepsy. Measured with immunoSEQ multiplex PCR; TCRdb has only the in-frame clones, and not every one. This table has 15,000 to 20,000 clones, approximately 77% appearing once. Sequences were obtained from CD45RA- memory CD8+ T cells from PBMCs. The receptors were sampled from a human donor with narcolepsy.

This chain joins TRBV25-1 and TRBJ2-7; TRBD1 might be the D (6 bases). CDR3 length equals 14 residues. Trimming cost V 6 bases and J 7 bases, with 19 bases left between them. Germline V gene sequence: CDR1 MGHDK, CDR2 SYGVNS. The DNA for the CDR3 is TGTGCCAGCAGCGCCGCGGACAGAATGAGGGAGCAGTACTTC. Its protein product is CASSAADRMREQYF.

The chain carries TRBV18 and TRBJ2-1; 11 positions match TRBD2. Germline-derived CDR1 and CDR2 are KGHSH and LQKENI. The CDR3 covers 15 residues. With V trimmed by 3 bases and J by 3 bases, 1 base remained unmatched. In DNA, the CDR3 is TGTGCCAGCTCACCTAGCGGGAGGGACTACAATGAGCAGTTCTTC. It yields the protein CASSPSGRDYNEQFF.

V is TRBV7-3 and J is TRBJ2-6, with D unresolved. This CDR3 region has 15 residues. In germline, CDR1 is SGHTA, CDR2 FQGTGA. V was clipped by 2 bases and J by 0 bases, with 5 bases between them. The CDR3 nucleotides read TGTGCCAGCAGCTTAGGGTACTCTGGGGCCAACGTCCTGACTTTC. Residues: CASSLGYSGANVLTF.

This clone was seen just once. The DNA for the CDR3 is TGCGCCAGCAGCCCCGGGACTAGCTCCCCAGATACGCAGTATTTT. Encoded protein: CASSPGTSSPDTQYF. The chain employs TRBV5-1 and TRBJ2-3; the match to TRBD2 covers 9 bases. Germline lookup yields CDR1 SGHRS and CDR2 YFSETQ. V lost 4 bases to trimming and J lost 4 bases; unmatched junction nucleotides: 7. The CDR3 length is 15 residues.

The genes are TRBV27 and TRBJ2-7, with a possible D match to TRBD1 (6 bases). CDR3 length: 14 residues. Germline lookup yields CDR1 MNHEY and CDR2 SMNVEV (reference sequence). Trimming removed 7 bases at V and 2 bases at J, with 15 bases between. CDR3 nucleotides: TGTGCCAGCACCCCCTCTGGGGGCGCCTACGAGCAGTACTTC. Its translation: CASTPSGGAYEQYF.

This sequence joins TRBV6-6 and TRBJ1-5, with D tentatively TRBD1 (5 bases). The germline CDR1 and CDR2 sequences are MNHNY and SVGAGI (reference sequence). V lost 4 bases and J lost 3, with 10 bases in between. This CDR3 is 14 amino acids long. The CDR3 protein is CASSSGGYNQPQHF. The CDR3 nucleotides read TGTGCCAGCAGTTCTGGGGGATACAATCAGCCCCAGCATTTT.

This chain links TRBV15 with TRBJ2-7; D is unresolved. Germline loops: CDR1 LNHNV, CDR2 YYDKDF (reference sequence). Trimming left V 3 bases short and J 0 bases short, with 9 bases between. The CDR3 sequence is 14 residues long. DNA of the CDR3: TGTGCCACCAGCAGCCTAAACGACTCCTACGAGCAGTACTTC. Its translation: CATSSLNDSYEQYF.

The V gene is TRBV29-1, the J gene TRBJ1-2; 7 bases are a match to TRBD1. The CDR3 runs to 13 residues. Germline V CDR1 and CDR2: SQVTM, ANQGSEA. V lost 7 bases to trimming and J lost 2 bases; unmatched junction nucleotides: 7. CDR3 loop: CSASRDSNYGYTF. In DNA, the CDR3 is TGCAGCGCTAGCCGGGACAGCAACTATGGCTACACCTTC.

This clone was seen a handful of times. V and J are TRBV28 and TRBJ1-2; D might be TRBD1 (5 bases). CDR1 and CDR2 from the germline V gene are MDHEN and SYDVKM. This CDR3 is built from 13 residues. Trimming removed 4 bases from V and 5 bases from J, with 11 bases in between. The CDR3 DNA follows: TGTGCCAGCAGTTGGGACCTCTCATATGGCTACACCTTC. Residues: CASSWDLSYGYTF.

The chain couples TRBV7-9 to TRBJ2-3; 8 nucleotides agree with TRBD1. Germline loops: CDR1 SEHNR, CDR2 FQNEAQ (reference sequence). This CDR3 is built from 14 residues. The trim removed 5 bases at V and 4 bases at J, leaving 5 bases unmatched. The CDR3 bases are TGTGCCAGCAGCAAGCGACAGGGGCCAGATACGCAGTATTTT. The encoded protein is CASSKRQGPDTQYF.

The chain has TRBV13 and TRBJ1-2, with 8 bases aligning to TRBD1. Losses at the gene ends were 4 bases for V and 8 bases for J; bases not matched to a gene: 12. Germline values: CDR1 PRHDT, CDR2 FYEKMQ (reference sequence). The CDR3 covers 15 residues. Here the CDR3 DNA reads TGTGCCAGCAGCTCCCAAGGGCAGGGGGCGCGAGGCTACACCTTC. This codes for CASSSQGQGARGYTF.

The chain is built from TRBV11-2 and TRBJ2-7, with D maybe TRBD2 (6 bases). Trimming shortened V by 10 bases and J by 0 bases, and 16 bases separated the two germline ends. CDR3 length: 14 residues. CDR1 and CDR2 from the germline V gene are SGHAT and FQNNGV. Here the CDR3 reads CATTQEGSSYEQYF. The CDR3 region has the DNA TGTGCCACCACCCAGGAGGGGAGCTCCTACGAGCAGTACTTC.

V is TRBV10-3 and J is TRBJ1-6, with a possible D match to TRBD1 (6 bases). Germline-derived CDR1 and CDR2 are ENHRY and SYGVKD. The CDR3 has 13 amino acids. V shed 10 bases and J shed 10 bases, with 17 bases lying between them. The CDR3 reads CASGGGGLSPLHF. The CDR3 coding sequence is TGTGCCAGCGGCGGGGGCGGTTTATCACCCCTCCACTTT.

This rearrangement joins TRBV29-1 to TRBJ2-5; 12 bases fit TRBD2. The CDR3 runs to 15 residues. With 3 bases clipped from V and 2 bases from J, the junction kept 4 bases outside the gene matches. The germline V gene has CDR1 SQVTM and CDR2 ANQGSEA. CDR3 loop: CSVDGLAGIQETQYF. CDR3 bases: TGCAGCGTTGATGGACTAGCGGGAATTCAAGAGACCCAGTACTTC.

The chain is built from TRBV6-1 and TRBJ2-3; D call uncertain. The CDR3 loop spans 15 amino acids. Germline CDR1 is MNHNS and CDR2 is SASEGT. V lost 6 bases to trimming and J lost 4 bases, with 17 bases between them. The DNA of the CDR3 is TGTGCCAGCAGGCTCAGTGAGTTTGATGCAGATACGCAGTATTTT. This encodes CASRLSEFDADTQYF.

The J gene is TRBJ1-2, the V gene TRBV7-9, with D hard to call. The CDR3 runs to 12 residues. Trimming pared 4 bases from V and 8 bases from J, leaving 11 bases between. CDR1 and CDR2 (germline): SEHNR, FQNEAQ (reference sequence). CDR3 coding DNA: TGTGCCAGCAGCTCCGGCTTGGGGGGCTACACCTTC. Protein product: CASSSGLGGYTF.